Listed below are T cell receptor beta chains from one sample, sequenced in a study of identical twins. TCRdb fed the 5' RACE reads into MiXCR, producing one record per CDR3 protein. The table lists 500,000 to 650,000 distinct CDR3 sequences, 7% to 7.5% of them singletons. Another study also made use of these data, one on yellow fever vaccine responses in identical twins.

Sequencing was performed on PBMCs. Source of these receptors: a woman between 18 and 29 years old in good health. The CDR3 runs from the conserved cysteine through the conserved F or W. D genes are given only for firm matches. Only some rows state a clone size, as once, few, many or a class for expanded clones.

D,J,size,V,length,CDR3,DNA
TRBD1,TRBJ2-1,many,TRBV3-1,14,CASSDRDRLNEQFF,TGTGCCAGCAGCGACCGGGACAGGCTCAATGAGCAGTTCTTC
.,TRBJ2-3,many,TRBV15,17,CATSYRRYNSDTDTQYF,TGTGCCACCAGTTATAGACGTTATAACAGTGACACAGATACGCAGTATTTT
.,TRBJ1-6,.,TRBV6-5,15,CASSYDGSVNSPLHF,TGTGCCAGCAGTTACGACGGGAGCGTCAATTCACCCCTCCACTTT
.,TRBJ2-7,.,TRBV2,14,CASSGAGAGHEQYF,TGTGCCAGCAGTGGTGCCGGGGCCGGCCACGAGCAGTACTTC
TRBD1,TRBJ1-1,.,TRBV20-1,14,CSALRGTVNTEAFF,TGCAGTGCCCTCAGGGGGACAGTAAACACTGAAGCTTTCTTT
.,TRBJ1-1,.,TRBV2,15,CANEVPTKMNTEAFF,TGTGCCAACGAAGTACCGACAAAAATGAACACTGAAGCTTTCTTT
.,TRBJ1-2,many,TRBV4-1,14,CASSQRVSNYGYTF,TGCGCCAGCAGCCAACGGGTATCTAACTATGGCTACACCTTC
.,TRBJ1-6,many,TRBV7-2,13,CASLDRYNSPLHF,TGTGCCAGCCTCGATCGCTATAATTCACCCCTCCACTTT
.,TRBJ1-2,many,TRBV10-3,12,CAISGTDYGYTF,TGTGCCATCAGTGGGACGGACTATGGCTACACCTTC
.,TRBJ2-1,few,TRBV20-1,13,CSATSPGRVGGFF,TGCAGTGCTACCTCCCCGGGCCGAGTGGGAGGGTTCTTC
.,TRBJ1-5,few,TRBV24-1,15,CATSEGGFVNQPQHF,TGTGCCACCAGTGAGGGAGGGTTTGTCAATCAGCCCCAGCATTTT
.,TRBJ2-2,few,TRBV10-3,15,CAIEGTNRDTGELFF,TGTGCCATCGAGGGGACCAACAGAGACACCGGGGAGCTGTTTTTT
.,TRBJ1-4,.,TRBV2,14,CASSARARSEKLFF,TGTGCCAGCAGCGCCCGGGCCCGTAGTGAAAAACTGTTTTTT
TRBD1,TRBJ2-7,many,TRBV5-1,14,CASSLGQGRNEQYF,TGCGCCAGCAGCTTGGGACAGGGGAGGAACGAGCAGTACTTC